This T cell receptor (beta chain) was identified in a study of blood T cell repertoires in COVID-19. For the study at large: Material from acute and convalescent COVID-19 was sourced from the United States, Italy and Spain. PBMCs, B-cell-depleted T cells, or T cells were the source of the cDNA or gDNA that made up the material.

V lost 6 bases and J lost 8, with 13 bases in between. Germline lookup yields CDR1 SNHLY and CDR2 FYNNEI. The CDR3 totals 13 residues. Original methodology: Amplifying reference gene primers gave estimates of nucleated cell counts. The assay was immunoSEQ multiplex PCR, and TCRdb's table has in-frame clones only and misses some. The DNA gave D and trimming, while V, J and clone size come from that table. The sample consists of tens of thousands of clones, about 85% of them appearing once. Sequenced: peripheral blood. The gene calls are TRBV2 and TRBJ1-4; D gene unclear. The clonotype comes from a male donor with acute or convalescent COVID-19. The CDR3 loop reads CASRGIEGEKLFF. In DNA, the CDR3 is TGTGCCAGCAGGGGGATCGAGGGAGAAAAACTGTTTTTT.